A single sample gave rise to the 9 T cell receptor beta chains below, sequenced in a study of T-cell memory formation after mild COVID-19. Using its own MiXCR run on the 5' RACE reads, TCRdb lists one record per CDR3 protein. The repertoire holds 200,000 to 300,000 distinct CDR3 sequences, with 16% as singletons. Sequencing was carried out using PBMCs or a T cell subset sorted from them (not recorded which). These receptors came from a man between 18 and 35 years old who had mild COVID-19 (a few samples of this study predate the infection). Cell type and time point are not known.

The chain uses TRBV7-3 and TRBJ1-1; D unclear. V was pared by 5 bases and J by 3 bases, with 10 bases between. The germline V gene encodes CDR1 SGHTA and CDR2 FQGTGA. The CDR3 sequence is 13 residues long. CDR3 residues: CASSNNGDTEAFF. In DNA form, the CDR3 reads TGTGCCAGCAGCAATAATGGGGACACTGAAGCTTTCTTT.

The CDR3: CASSPGGAFTDTQYF. The CDR3 nucleotides are TGTGCCAGCAGTCCAGGAGGGGCGTTCACAGATACGCAGTATTTT. V is TRBV5-4 and J is TRBJ2-3; maybe TRBD2 (6 bases). Trimming pared 5 bases from V and 2 bases from J, leaving 15 bases between. The CDR3 runs 15 residues. Germline-derived CDR1 and CDR2 are SGHNT and YYREEE (reference sequence). Filled out from reference TRBV5-4 and TRBJ2-3, the complete variable domain reads ETGVTQSPTHLIKTRGQQVTLRCSSQSGHNTVSWYQQALGQGPQFIFQYYREEENGRGNFPPRFSGLQFPNYSSELNVNALELDDSALYLCASSPGGAFTDTQYFGPGTRLTVL.

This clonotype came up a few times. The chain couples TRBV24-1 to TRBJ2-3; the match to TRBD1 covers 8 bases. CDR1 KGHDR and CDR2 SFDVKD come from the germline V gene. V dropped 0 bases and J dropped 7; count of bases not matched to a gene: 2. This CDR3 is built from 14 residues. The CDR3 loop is CATSDLRQGHTQYF. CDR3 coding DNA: TGTGCCACCAGTGATTTGCGACAGGGGCATACGCAGTATTTT.

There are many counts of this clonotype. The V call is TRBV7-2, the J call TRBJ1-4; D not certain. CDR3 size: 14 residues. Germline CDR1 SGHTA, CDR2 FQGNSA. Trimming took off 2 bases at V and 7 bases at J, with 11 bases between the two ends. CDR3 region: CASSLSNSGEKLFF. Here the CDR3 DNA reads TGTGCCAGCAGCTTATCGAATTCTGGTGAAAAACTGTTTTTT.

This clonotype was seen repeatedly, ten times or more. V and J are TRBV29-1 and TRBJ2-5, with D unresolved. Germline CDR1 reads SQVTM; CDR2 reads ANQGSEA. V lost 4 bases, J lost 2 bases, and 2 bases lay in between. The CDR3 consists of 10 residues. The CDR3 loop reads CSVVQETQYF. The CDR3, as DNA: TGCAGCGTTGTACAAGAGACCCAGTACTTC.

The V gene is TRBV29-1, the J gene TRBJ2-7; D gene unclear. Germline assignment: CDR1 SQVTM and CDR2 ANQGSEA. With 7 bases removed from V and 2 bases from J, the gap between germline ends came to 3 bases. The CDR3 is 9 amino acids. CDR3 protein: CSAAYEQYV. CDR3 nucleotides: TGCAGCGCCGCCTACGAGCAGTACGTC.

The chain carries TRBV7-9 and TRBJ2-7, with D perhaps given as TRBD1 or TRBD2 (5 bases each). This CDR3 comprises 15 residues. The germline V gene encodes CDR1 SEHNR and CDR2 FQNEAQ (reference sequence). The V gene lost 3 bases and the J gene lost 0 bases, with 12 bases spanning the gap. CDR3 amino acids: CASSFSERGSYEQYV. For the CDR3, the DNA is TGTGCCAGCAGCTTCTCCGAGAGGGGCTCCTACGAGCAGTACGTC.

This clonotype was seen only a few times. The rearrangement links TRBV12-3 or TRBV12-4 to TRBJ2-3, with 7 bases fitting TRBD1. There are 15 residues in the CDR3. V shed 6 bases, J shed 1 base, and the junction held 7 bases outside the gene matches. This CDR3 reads CASSTGVLGTDTQYF. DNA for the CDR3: TGTGCCAGCAGCACAGGGGTCCTCGGCACAGATACGCAGTATTTT.

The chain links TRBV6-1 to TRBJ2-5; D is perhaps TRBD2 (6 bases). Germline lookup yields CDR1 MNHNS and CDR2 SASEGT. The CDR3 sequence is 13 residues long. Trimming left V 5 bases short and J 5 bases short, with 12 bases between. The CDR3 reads CASSREGRETQYF. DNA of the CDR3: TGTGCCAGCAGTCGTGAGGGGAGGGAGACCCAGTACTTC.